This is a list of T cell receptor beta chains from one sample in a study of Ad26.COV2.S vaccination and SARS-CoV-2 variants. Sequencing used immunoSEQ multiplex PCR; TCRdb keeps in-frame clones, though not all of them. Among 240,000 or so clones, roughly 90% were seen once, and the ten largest hold about 10%. The input for sequencing was peripheral blood, taken in a trial of Ad26.COV2.S vaccine versus placebo. The source of these receptors is a person between 18 and 65 years old who received the Ad26.COV2.S COVID-19 vaccine or a placebo. Both conserved end residues are part of each CDR3. A D gene is named only where the DNA matches it firmly. Clone size, where shown, is once, few, many, or a class for clones that have expanded.

j_gene | v_gene | abundance | d_gene | CDR3nt | CDR3aa
TRBJ2-7 | TRBV6-5 | . | . | TGTGCCAGCAGTCCCACGGGGGGCCACGAGCAGTACTTC | CASSPTGGHEQYF
TRBJ2-2 | TRBV6-5 | few | . | TGTGCCAGCAGTTTATCCCTGACGTACACCGGGGAGCTGTTTTTT | CASSLSLTYTGELFF
TRBJ1-1 | TRBV18 | . | . | TGTGCCAGCTCAAGACAGAGTCAGAACACTGAAGCTTTCTTT | CASSRQSQNTEAFF
TRBJ1-1 | TRBV19 | once | . | TGTGCCAGTATCGGAGCGCGTAACACTGAAGCTTTCTTT | CASIGARNTEAFF
TRBJ2-3 | TRBV7-3 | . | TRBD1 | TGTGCCAGCAGCCTGACAGGGGTGAGCACAGATACGCAGTATTTT | CASSLTGVSTDTQYF
TRBJ2-5 | TRBV7-9 | . | . | TGTGCCAGCAGCTTAAAACTAGCAGTACAAGAGACCCAGTACTTC | CASSLKLAVQETQYF
TRBJ2-1 | TRBV11-3 | . | . | TGTGCCAGCAGCTCCTTGGGGACTCCAAACAATGAGCAGTTCTTC | CASSSLGTPNNEQFF
TRBJ2-2 | TRBV6-5 | . | . | TGTGCCAGCAGTTACTCTACCGGGGAGCTGTTTTTT | CASSYSTGELFF
TRBJ2-3 | TRBV4-2 | . | . | TGTGCCAGCAGCCTAGAGGGGGGGGAAGATACGCAGTATTTT | CASSLEGGEDTQYF
TRBJ1-4 | TRBV30 | . | . | TGTGCCTCCGCAGGACGGACTAATGAAAAACTGTTTTTT | CASAGRTNEKLFF
TRBJ2-2 | TRBV30 | . | . | TGTGCCTGGAGTATGACCGGGGAGCTGTTTTTT | CAWSMTGELFF
TRBJ2-5 | TRBV21-1 | . | . | TGTGCCAGCAGGCCAGGGGGGACGGAGACCCAGTACTTC | CASRPGGTETQYF
TRBJ1-5 | TRBV6-5 | . | . | TGTGCCAGCAGTTACACCGTTGATCAGCCCCAGCATTTT | CASSYTVDQPQHF
TRBJ2-1 | TRBV9 | . | . | TGTGCCAGCAGCGTAGGGGGTAGCCACAATGAGCAGTTCTTC | CASSVGGSHNEQFF
TRBJ2-5 | TRBV18 | . | . | TGTGCCAGCTCATCGAGGGGGGGCGCGGAGACCCAGTACTTC | CASSSRGGAETQYF